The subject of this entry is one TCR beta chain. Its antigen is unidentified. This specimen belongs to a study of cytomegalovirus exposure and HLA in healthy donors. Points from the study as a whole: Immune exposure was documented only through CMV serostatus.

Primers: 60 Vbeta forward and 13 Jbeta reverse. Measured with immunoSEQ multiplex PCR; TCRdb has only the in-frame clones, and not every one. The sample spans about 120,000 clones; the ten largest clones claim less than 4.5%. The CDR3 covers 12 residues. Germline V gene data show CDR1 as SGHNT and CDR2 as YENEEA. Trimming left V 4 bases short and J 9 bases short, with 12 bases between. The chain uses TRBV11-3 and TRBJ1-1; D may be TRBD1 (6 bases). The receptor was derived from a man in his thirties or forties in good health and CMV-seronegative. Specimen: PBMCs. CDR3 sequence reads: CASSSSGTQAFF. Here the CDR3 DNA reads TGTGCCAGCAGCTCCTCCGGGACACAAGCTTTCTTT.